The rows below give T cell receptor beta chains drawn from one sample of a study of beta chain features in type 1 diabetes. Some clones are missing from TCRdb's copy, which holds only in-frame ones; the method was immunoSEQ multiplex PCR. In the table there are under 400,000 clones, roughly 12% of which are singletons. Sequencing was performed on naive CD4+ T cells from blood. All receptors come from a man younger than 35 in good health. CDR3s include the opening cysteine and the closing phenylalanine or tryptophan. A D gene is named only where the DNA matches it firmly. Expanded clones are given a class, and other clones once, few, many or no size at all.

- | TRBJ2-5 | 15 | few | TRBV5-6 | CASSLDYREIETQYF | TGTGCCAGCAGCTTGGACTACAGGGAGATAGAGACCCAGTACTTC
TRBD1 | TRBJ1-3 | 17 | - | TRBV25-1 | CASSGRGQGISGNTIYF | TGTGCCAGCAGTGGCCGTGGACAGGGGATCTCTGGAAACACCATATATTTT
TRBD1 | TRBJ2-1 | 16 | few | TRBV6-1 | CASSARTGGAGNEQFF | TGTGCCAGCAGTGCTCGAACAGGGGGCGCGGGCAATGAGCAGTTCTTC
- | TRBJ1-4 | 14 | - | TRBV18 | CASSPPTGNEKLFF | TGTGCCAGCTCACCACCAACAGGGAATGAAAAACTGTTTTTT
- | TRBJ2-2 | 16 | few | TRBV21-1 | CASSKGASGCAGELFF | TGTGCCAGCAGCAAAGGTGCTAGCGGGTGTGCCGGGGAGCTGTTTTTT
TRBD1 | TRBJ2-5 | 15 | - | TRBV9 | CASSSTGGQRETQYF | TGTGCCAGCAGCTCCACAGGGGGGCAGAGGGAGACCCAGTACTTC
- | TRBJ2-3 | 13 | - | TRBV28 | CASRGQTPDTQYF | TGTGCCAGCAGAGGACAGACCCCAGATACGCAGTATTTT
TRBD2 | TRBJ2-3 | 14 | few | TRBV28 | CASKEGGVRGTQYF | TGTGCCAGCAAGGAGGGAGGGGTTCGGGGTACGCAGTATTTT
- | TRBJ1-6 | 12 | - | TRBV6-5 | CASFPGPTPLHF | TGTGCCAGCTTCCCAGGCCCGACACCCCTCCACTTT
- | TRBJ1-4 | 14 | - | TRBV4-1 | CASSLGRTNEKLFF | TGCGCCAGCAGCCTGGGGAGGACTAATGAAAAACTGTTTTTT
- | TRBJ2-1 | 13 | few | TRBV2 | CASQEWDINEQFF | TGTGCCAGCCAGGAATGGGACATCAATGAGCAGTTCTTC
- | TRBJ1-1 | 14 | few | TRBV7-9 | CASSLTGRLAEAFF | TGTGCCAGCAGCTTAACAGGGCGGTTGGCTGAAGCTTTCTTT
TRBD2 | TRBJ2-1 | 15 | few | TRBV7-8 | CASSFSGGAYNEQFF | TGTGCCAGCAGCTTTAGCGGGGGGGCCTACAATGAGCAGTTCTTC
TRBD1 | TRBJ1-6 | 15 | - | TRBV5-1 | CASSLGTGEFSPLHF | TGCGCCAGCAGCTTGGGGACAGGGGAATTCTCACCCCTCCACTTT
- | TRBJ2-7 | 14 | few | TRBV7-9 | CASRKNLAQGEQYF | TGTGCCAGCAGGAAAAATCTAGCGCAGGGTGAGCAGTACTTC
- | TRBJ2-3 | 14 | few | TRBV10-2 | CASSEGVGTDTQYF | TGCGCCAGCAGTGAGGGAGTTGGCACAGATACGCAGTATTTT
- | TRBJ2-7 | 14 | - | TRBV11-2 | CASSLESQGGEQYF | TGTGCCAGCAGCTTAGAAAGCCAGGGGGGCGAGCAGTACTTC
TRBD2 | TRBJ2-1 | 15 | few | TRBV9 | CASSVGTSGYNEQFF | TGTGCCAGCAGCGTCGGGACTAGCGGGTACAATGAGCAGTTCTTC
- | TRBJ2-2 | 16 | - | TRBV7-9 | CASSFPPGRNTGELFF | TGTGCCAGCAGCTTCCCCCCAGGGCGGAACACCGGGGAGCTGTTTTTT
TRBD2 | TRBJ2-2 | 16 | - | TRBV7-3 | CASSLAGGVYTGELFF | TGTGCCAGCAGCTTAGCGGGAGGTGTGTACACCGGGGAGCTGTTTTTT
TRBD1 | TRBJ2-7 | 14 | - | TRBV19 | CATRVDRGSYEQYF | TGTGCCACCCGAGTTGACAGGGGCTCCTACGAGCAGTACTTC
TRBD2 | TRBJ2-1 | 15 | few | TRBV9 | CASSVSGRGGHEQFF | TGTGCCAGCAGCGTTAGCGGGAGGGGCGGGCATGAGCAGTTCTTC
- | TRBJ1-1 | 13 | - | TRBV18 | CASSPSVNTEAFF | TGTGCCAGCTCACCCTCGGTGAACACTGAAGCTTTCTTT
TRBD2 | TRBJ2-3 | 16 | few | TRBV5-4 | CASSLDWRGGTDTQYF | TGTGCCAGCAGCTTGGATTGGCGGGGGGGTACAGATACGCAGTATTTT
- | TRBJ2-2 | 15 | - | TRBV5-5 | CASSLESLNTGELFF | TGTGCCAGCAGCTTGGAGTCCCTAAACACCGGGGAGCTGTTTTTT
- | TRBJ2-7 | 13 | - | TRBV28 | CASSLGFAYEQYF | TGTGCCAGCAGTCTCGGGTTCGCTTACGAGCAGTACTTC
TRBD1 | TRBJ1-2 | 12 | few | TRBV5-4 | CASSLDRGGYTF | TGTGCCAGCAGCTTAGACAGGGGTGGCTACACCTTC
- | TRBJ2-7 | 14 | - | TRBV2 | CASSEAGTPYEQYF | TGTGCCAGCAGTGAGGCGGGGACCCCCTACGAGCAGTACTTC
TRBD2 | TRBJ2-7 | 15 | few | TRBV5-1 | CASSLGPGLDYEQYF | TGCGCCAGCAGCTTGGGTCCGGGACTAGACTACGAGCAGTACTTC
- | TRBJ2-5 | 14 | few | TRBV11-2 | CASSLIRGQETQYF | TGTGCCAGCAGCTTAATCAGGGGCCAAGAGACCCAGTACTTC
- | TRBJ1-3 | 15 | few | TRBV6-5 | CASSFDRSSGNTIYF | TGTGCCAGCAGTTTCGACAGGAGCTCTGGAAACACCATATATTTT
- | TRBJ2-1 | 15 | few | TRBV11-2 | CASSPQGMAYNEQFF | TGTGCCAGCAGCCCTCAGGGAATGGCCTACAATGAGCAGTTCTTC
- | TRBJ1-5 | 14 | - | TRBV7-2 | CASTPQGSNQPQHF | TGTGCCAGCACACCCCAGGGGAGCAATCAGCCCCAGCATTTT
TRBD1 | TRBJ1-2 | 17 | - | TRBV7-2 | CASSHGGQGATVYGYTF | TGTGCCAGCAGCCACGGGGGACAGGGGGCGACCGTGTATGGCTACACCTTC
TRBD1 | TRBJ2-1 | 14 | few | TRBV5-1 | CASSGGTGGNEQFF | TGCGCCAGCAGCGGGGGAACAGGGGGCAATGAGCAGTTCTTC
TRBD2 | TRBJ2-7 | 16 | few | TRBV4-1 | CASSHGILAGLYEQYF | TGCGCCAGCAGCCACGGTATACTAGCGGGGCTCTACGAGCAGTACTTC
- | TRBJ1-5 | 15 | - | TRBV28 | CASRPTGSGNQPQHF | TGTGCCAGCAGACCTACAGGGTCGGGCAATCAGCCCCAGCATTTT
- | TRBJ2-7 | 12 | - | TRBV28 | CASSSSSYEQYF | TGTGCCAGCAGTTCTAGCTCCTACGAGCAGTACTTC
TRBD1 | TRBJ2-2 | 13 | few | TRBV7-3 | CASRTGYTGELFF | TGTGCCAGCAGGACAGGGTACACCGGGGAGCTGTTTTTT
TRBD2 | TRBJ2-1 | 17 | few | TRBV9 | CASSVVSGGASLNEQFF | TGTGCCAGCAGCGTAGTTAGCGGGGGGGCCTCTTTAAATGAGCAGTTCTTC
- | TRBJ1-2 | 15 | - | TRBV9 | CASSPTGIPNYGYTF | TGTGCCAGCAGTCCCACAGGGATCCCTAACTATGGCTACACCTTC
TRBD2 | TRBJ2-1 | 15 | - | TRBV11-2 | CASSRRGLAGGVQFF | TGTGCCAGCAGCCGGCGCGGACTAGCGGGAGGGGTGCAGTTCTTC
TRBD2 | TRBJ2-3 | 15 | few | TRBV5-1 | CASSFSGGGTDTQYF | TGCGCCAGCAGCTTCAGCGGGGGGGGCACAGATACGCAGTATTTT
- | TRBJ2-1 | 19 | - | TRBV7-2 | CASSTSYGGGRGKRNEQFF | TGTGCCAGCAGCACAAGTTATGGTGGTGGACGCGGGAAAAGGAATGAGCAGTTCTTC
- | TRBJ1-2 | 13 | - | TRBV30 | CAWSVSGGYGYTF | TGTGCCTGGAGTGTCTCCGGGGGCTATGGCTACACCTTC
- | TRBJ2-7 | 13 | - | TRBV30 | CAWSVLRGYEQYF | TGTGCCTGGAGTGTACTTAGGGGTTACGAGCAGTACTTC
- | TRBJ1-6 | 15 | few | TRBV30 | CASVGNRIGNSPLHF | TGTGCCTCCGTCGGCAACAGGATTGGAAATTCACCCCTCCACTTT
TRBD2 | TRBJ2-3 | 18 | - | TRBV5-4 | CASSLGLAGGRVRDTQYF | TGTGCCAGCAGCTTGGGCCTAGCGGGGGGCCGAGTGCGGGATACGCAGTATTTT
TRBD1 | TRBJ1-2 | 14 | once | TRBV28 | CASSLTPTGYGYTF | TGTGCCAGCAGTTTAACCCCGACAGGGTATGGCTACACCTTC
TRBD1 | TRBJ2-3 | 13 | - | TRBV5-6 | CASSWDRRDTQYF | TGTGCCAGCAGCTGGGACAGGCGGGATACGCAGTATTTT
- | TRBJ1-5 | 16 | - | TRBV28 | CASSPSPRSSNQPQHF | TGTGCCAGCAGTCCGAGCCCAAGATCTAGCAATCAGCCCCAGCATTTT
- | TRBJ2-1 | 16 | - | TRBV4-1 | CASSQDVDTGYNEQFF | TGCGCCAGCAGCCAAGATGTTGACACAGGGTACAATGAGCAGTTCTTC
- | TRBJ1-5 | 14 | - | TRBV28 | CASSLTGPGQPQHF | TGTGCCAGCAGTTTAACTGGGCCGGGACAGCCCCAGCATTTT
- | TRBJ2-2 | 14 | few | TRBV5-4 | CASSLTWNTGELFF | TGTGCCAGCAGTCTCACATGGAACACCGGGGAGCTGTTTTTT
TRBD1 | TRBJ2-5 | 13 | few | TRBV5-1 | CASSPGQEETQYF | TGCGCCAGCAGCCCGGGACAGGAAGAGACCCAGTACTTC